These 32 T cell receptor beta chains were sequenced from one sample in a study of blood T cell repertoires in COVID-19. The data were produced by immunoSEQ multiplex PCR, yet TCRdb's version contains in-frame clones alone and is incomplete. The sample records around 320,000 clones, around 89% being singletons. Sequenced sample: peripheral blood. These receptors were taken from a woman aged 25 to 39 who had recovered from COVID-19.

The gene calls are TRBV7-2 and TRBJ1-6; TRBD1 might be the D (5 bases). Germline V gives CDR1 SGHTA, CDR2 FQGNSA. The CDR3 extends over 15 amino acids. Trimming shortened V by 2 bases and J by 3 bases, and 8 bases separated the two germline ends. The CDR3 DNA follows: TGTGCCAGCAGCTTACGGGGGAGCTATAATTCACCCCTCCACTTT. Translating gives CASSLRGSYNSPLHF.

This chain joins TRBV5-4 and TRBJ1-2; 10 nucleotides line up with TRBD1. This CDR3 spans 15 amino acids. In germline, CDR1 is SGHNT, CDR2 YYREEE (reference sequence). J lost 8 bases, V lost 3 bases, and 10 bases had no gene match. The CDR3 sequence: CASSSRDRGVYGYTF. The CDR3 DNA is TGTGCCAGCAGCTCCCGGGACAGGGGTGTGTACGGCTACACCTTC.

The chain combines TRBV6-1 with TRBJ2-3; 9 nucleotides line up with TRBD2. Germline lookup yields CDR1 MNHNS and CDR2 SASEGT. The CDR3 is made up of 16 amino acids. The V segment lost 7 bases and the J segment 2 bases; nucleotides outside the gene matches: 10. The CDR3 nucleotides read TGTGCCAGCAATGATCTGCGGGGGGGGGTCACAGATACGCAGTATTTT. This codes for CASNDLRGGVTDTQYF.

The V and J genes are TRBV5-6 and TRBJ1-2; perhaps TRBD1 as D (5 bases). V lost 0 bases to trimming and J lost 4 bases, with 13 bases between them. CDR3 length equals 15 residues. Germline V CDR1 and CDR2: SGHDT, YYEEEE. The DNA for the CDR3 is TGTGCCAGCAGCTTGGCGGGCAGGGAGGGCTATGGCTACACCTTC. Translation gives CASSLAGREGYGYTF.

V usage is TRBV14 and J usage is TRBJ1-3, with D perhaps TRBD1 (6 bases). Germline loops: CDR1 SGHDN, CDR2 FVKESK. This CDR3 is built from 17 residues. V lost 0 bases, J lost 3 bases, and 15 bases lay in between. In DNA, the CDR3 is TGTGCCAGCAGCCAAGATCAAGTCAGGGGAAATGGAAACACCATATATTTT. Translating it yields CASSQDQVRGNGNTIYF.

In its sample, this clone was seen a few times. V is TRBV5-4 and J is TRBJ1-5; D unresolved. V lost 0 bases and J lost 7, with 8 bases in between. CDR1 is SGHNT and CDR2 is YYREEE in the germline V gene (reference sequence). The CDR3 is 13 residues long. The CDR3 protein is CASSLGERQPQHF. CDR3 sequence (DNA): TGTGCCAGCAGCTTGGGGGAGAGGCAGCCCCAGCATTTT.

V and J are TRBV7-8 and TRBJ1-1; weak D call: TRBD1 (6 bases). The germline gives CDR1 SGHVS, CDR2 FQNEAQ. The CDR3 is made up of 14 amino acids. The V gene lost 5 bases and the J gene lost 0 bases, with 10 bases spanning the gap. The CDR3 protein is CASSPGAVNTEAFF. CDR3 DNA sequence: TGTGCCAGCAGCCCAGGGGCGGTGAACACTGAAGCTTTCTTT.

The chain couples TRBV2 to TRBJ1-5; maybe TRBD1 (5 bases). The CDR3 contains 13 residues. Germline V lookup: CDR1 SNHLY, CDR2 FYNNEI. V was trimmed by 6 bases and J by 5 bases, leaving 11 bases between them. This CDR3 is CASRRQIDQPQHF. The CDR3 nucleotides read TGTGCCAGCAGGAGACAGATAGATCAGCCCCAGCATTTT.

The chain links TRBV5-4 to TRBJ2-3; 7 nucleotides align to TRBD1. Germline V CDR1 and CDR2: SGHNT, YYREEE (reference sequence). The CDR3 is 16 amino acids. V shed 4 bases and J 2 bases; nucleotides not matched to a gene: 10. The CDR3 loop reads CASSRPGQVYTDTQYF. The CDR3 bases are TGTGCCAGCAGCCGACCAGGACAGGTCTACACAGATACGCAGTATTTT. Complete variable domain (other parts from reference TRBV5-4 and TRBJ2-3): ETGVTQSPTHLIKTRGQQVTLRCSSQSGHNTVSWYQQALGQGPQFIFQYYREEENGRGNFPPRFSGLQFPNYSSELNVNALELDDSALYLCASSRPGQVYTDTQYFGPGTRLTVL.

This chain links TRBV5-4 with TRBJ2-5; 7 bases fit TRBD2. The CDR3 runs 15 residues. V gave up 1 base and J gave up 4 bases; unmatched junction bases: 7. Germline V gives CDR1 SGHNT, CDR2 YYREEE (reference sequence). The chain's CDR3 is CASSLWTGGGETQYF. The CDR3 bases are TGTGCCAGCAGCTTGTGGACGGGGGGAGGAGAGACCCAGTACTTC.

This chain connects TRBV4-1 to TRBJ1-2; no clear D. The V end lost 5 bases, the J end lost 2 bases, and 6 bases lay between the germline ends. Germline CDR1 is MGHRA and CDR2 is YSYEKL. The CDR3 length is 12 residues. The CDR3 nucleotides are TGCGCCAGCAGCTCTCAGAACTATGGCTACACCTTC. Its translation: CASSSQNYGYTF.

V and J are TRBV6-6 and TRBJ2-3; 9 bases match TRBD2. CDR1 is MNHNY and CDR2 is SVGAGI in the germline V gene (reference sequence). Unmatched junction bases numbered 3, after V lost 1 base and J lost 1 base. The CDR3 is 16 residues long. CDR3 in DNA: TGTGCCAGCAGTTACTATAGCGGGGGTGGCACAGATACGCAGTATTTT. It is translated as CASSYYSGGGTDTQYF.

The gene calls are TRBV19 and TRBJ1-3, with D unclear. The V gene lost 3 bases and the J gene lost 4 bases, with 10 bases spanning the gap. The germline V gene encodes CDR1 LNHDA and CDR2 SQIVND (reference sequence). CDR3 length equals 14 residues. CDR3 sequence reads: CASSIVLKGNTIYF. In DNA form, the CDR3 reads TGTGCCAGTAGTATTGTCCTAAAGGGAAACACCATATATTTT.

V is TRBV24-1 and J is TRBJ1-1, with 8 bases aligning to TRBD1. This CDR3 comprises 16 residues. Germline V lookup: CDR1 KGHDR, CDR2 SFDVKD. Losses at the gene ends were 2 bases for V and 6 bases for J; bases not matched to a gene: 10. The CDR3 reads CATSDSGRGRGAEAFF. CDR3 nucleotide sequence: TGTGCCACCAGTGATTCTGGCAGGGGGCGTGGAGCTGAAGCTTTCTTT.

The chain uses TRBV3-1 (or the pseudogene TRBV3-2) and TRBJ2-7; a weak D match, TRBD1 (5 bases). Per germline, CDR1 LGHDT and CDR2 YNNKEL (reference sequence). V shed 4 bases and J shed 2 bases, with 15 bases lying between them. The CDR3 runs to 15 residues. The CDR3 protein is CASSPRAQGPYEQYF. As DNA, the CDR3 is TGTGCCAGCAGCCCCCGGGCCCAGGGTCCCTACGAGCAGTACTTC.

The rearrangement links TRBV18 to TRBJ2-3; D uncertain. Germline lookup yields CDR1 KGHSH and CDR2 LQKENI. Trimming took 4 bases from V and 5 from J, leaving 19 bases between them. CDR3 length: 16 amino acids. In DNA, the CDR3 is TGTGCCAGCTCACTATCCCTCGCGCTAGATGGAGATACGCAGTATTTT. The encoded protein is CASSLSLALDGDTQYF.

The V call is TRBV3-1 (or the pseudogene TRBV3-2), the J call TRBJ2-1, with a possible D match to TRBD1 (5 bases). The ends were cut back, 1 base at V and 8 bases at J, with 12 bases in the middle. Germline V gene lookup returns CDR1 LGHDT and CDR2 YNNKEL (reference sequence). The length of the CDR3 is 14 residues. The CDR3 loop is CASSQVGRGHEQFF. In DNA, the CDR3 is TGTGCCAGCAGCCAAGTAGGTAGGGGCCATGAGCAGTTCTTC.

V and J are TRBV29-1 and TRBJ2-7; D is uncertain. Trimming left V 4 bases short and J 7 bases short, with 14 bases between. CDR1 is SQVTM, CDR2 ANQGSEA, per germline. The CDR3 covers 12 residues. CDR3 sequence (DNA): TGCAGCGTTGGCGACACTGAAGGAGAGCAGTACTTC. Translation gives CSVGDTEGEQYF.

CDR3 coding DNA: TGTGCCATCAGTGACCTCAGGGTTCACTACGAGCAGTACTTC. Its protein product is CAISDLRVHYEQYF. The chain is built from TRBV10-3 and TRBJ2-7; possible D gene TRBD1, 5 bases. The V gene lost 3 bases and the J gene lost 3 bases, with 12 bases spanning the gap. CDR1 and CDR2 (germline): ENHRY, SYGVKD. The CDR3 length is 14 residues.

The J gene is TRBJ1-4, the V gene TRBV18; possible D gene TRBD1, 5 bases. Germline V gene sequence: CDR1 KGHSH, CDR2 LQKENI. The V gene lost 0 bases and the J gene lost 5 bases, with 13 bases spanning the gap. The CDR3 loop spans 16 amino acids. This CDR3 reads CASSPPDRGGNEKLFF. The CDR3, as DNA: TGTGCCAGCTCACCACCGGATCGGGGGGGGAATGAAAAACTGTTTTTT.

The genes are TRBV5-4 and TRBJ2-5; weak D call: TRBD2 (7 bases). CDR1 is SGHNT and CDR2 is YYREEE in the germline V gene (reference sequence). This CDR3 comprises 17 residues. V lost 4 bases, J lost 4 bases, and 23 bases lay in between. This chain's CDR3 is CASSPFQKGGPLETQYF. The CDR3 DNA follows: TGTGCCAGCAGCCCATTCCAAAAGGGGGGGCCTCTAGAGACCCAGTACTTC.

The rearrangement uses TRBV2 and TRBJ1-6; a possible D gene is TRBD1 (6 bases). Germline values: CDR1 SNHLY, CDR2 FYNNEI. V was cut by 3 bases and J by 17 bases, with 17 bases left in between. This CDR3 is 13 amino acids long. CDR3 sequence (DNA): TGTGCCAGCAGTGAGGGGGCTCCTTCGCGGGTCCACTTT. Amino acids: CASSEGAPSRVHF.

Only a few counts were recorded for this clone. J is TRBJ1-4 and V is TRBV14; D unresolved. The CDR3 has 15 amino acids. Deletions cut 1 base from V and 7 bases from J, with 13 bases between. Germline V lookup: CDR1 SGHDN, CDR2 FVKESK. CDR3 in amino acids: CASSQGDGRGEKLFF. As DNA, the CDR3 is TGTGCCAGCAGCCAAGGTGATGGGCGGGGTGAAAAACTGTTTTTT.

This chain links TRBV4-2 with TRBJ2-3, with 10 positions matching TRBD2. The junction had 9 bases not matched to a gene; V was cut back by 1 base and J by 2 bases. Germline V lookup: CDR1 LGHNA, CDR2 YNFKEQ. There are 18 residues in the CDR3. The chain's CDR3 is CASSQGAPSGGATDTQYF. In DNA form, the CDR3 reads TGTGCCAGCAGCCAAGGGGCACCTAGCGGGGGCGCCACAGATACGCAGTATTTT.

This rearrangement joins TRBV5-1 to TRBJ1-2; 10 bases match TRBD1. The CDR3 length is 13 residues. Per germline, CDR1 SGHRS and CDR2 YFSETQ. J was trimmed by 6 bases and V by 6 bases; bases with no gene match: 5. Written as DNA, the CDR3 is TGCGCCAGCAAACAAGGACAGGGGGATGGCTACACCTTC. Amino acids: CASKQGQGDGYTF. Looking up the rest from reference TRBV5-1 and TRBJ1-2 gives the full variable domain: KAGVTQTPRYLIKTRGQQVTLSCSPISGHRSVSWYQQTPGQGLQFLFEYFSETQRNKGNFPGRFSGRQFSNSRSEMNVSTLELGDSALYLCASKQGQGDGYTFGSGTRLTVV.

This rearrangement joins TRBV28 to TRBJ1-1; D not certain. V lost 3 bases and J lost 4, with 6 bases in between. The CDR3 is 12 residues long. Looked up from germline, CDR1 is MDHEN and CDR2 is SYDVKM. The CDR3 nucleotides read TGTGCCAGCAGTTTTATTTTCACTGAAGCTTTCTTT. The encoded protein is CASSFIFTEAFF.

The chain is built from TRBV6-5 and TRBJ1-5, with 8 bases fitting TRBD1. CDR1 is MNHEY and CDR2 is SVGAGI in the germline V gene. The CDR3 extends over 13 amino acids. With V trimmed by 5 bases and J by 6 bases, 3 bases remained unmatched. The CDR3 DNA reads TGTGCCAGCAGTCGACAGGGGACTCAGCCCCAGCATTTT. It yields the protein CASSRQGTQPQHF.

V and J are TRBV5-4 and TRBJ2-2; 8 nucleotides agree with TRBD1. Germline loops: CDR1 SGHNT, CDR2 YYREEE (reference sequence). Unmatched junction bases numbered 12, after V lost 4 bases and J lost 7 bases. The CDR3 has 16 residues. The CDR3 DNA reads as TGTGCCAGCAGCGGGCTGAGGGGACAGGAGAGCGGGGAGCTGTTTTTT. This translates into CASSGLRGQESGELFF.

The genes are TRBV9 and TRBJ1-6, with 9 positions matching TRBD1. V trimming: 3 bases; J trimming: 6 bases; junction bases outside the gene matches: 10. The length of the CDR3 is 17 residues. Germline V gene lookup returns CDR1 SGDLS and CDR2 YYNGEE. The DNA of the CDR3 is TGTGCCAGCAGCGCCTCCGGGACAGGGTTCAGTAATTCACCCCTCCACTTT. Translating it yields CASSASGTGFSNSPLHF. The whole variable domain, filled in from reference TRBV9 and TRBJ1-6, reads DSGVTQTPKHLITATGQRVTLRCSPRSGDLSVYWYQQSLDQGLQFLIQYYNGEERAKGNILERFSAQQFPDLHSELNLSSLELGDSALYFCASSASGTGFSNSPLHFGNGTRLTVT.

V and J are TRBV19 and TRBJ1-3; D might be TRBD1 (6 bases). Trimming shortened V by 7 bases and J by 0 bases, and 10 bases separated the two germline ends. This CDR3 has 14 amino acids. The germline gives CDR1 LNHDA, CDR2 SQIVND (reference sequence). The DNA for the CDR3 is TGTGCCAGTACCGACAGGCCCTCTGGAAACACCATATATTTT. The encoded protein is CASTDRPSGNTIYF. The full variable domain, with the rest looked up from reference TRBV19 and TRBJ1-3, is DGGITQSPKYLFRKEGQNVTLSCEQNLNHDAMYWYRQDPGQGLRLIYYSQIVNDFQKGDIAEGYSVSREKKESFPLTVTSAQKNPTAFYLCASTDRPSGNTIYFGEGSWLTVV.

The V and J genes are TRBV3-1 (or the pseudogene TRBV3-2) and TRBJ2-3; D is ambiguous. This CDR3 region has 14 residues. V was cut by 1 base and J by 5 bases, with 10 bases left in between. The germline V gene has CDR1 LGHDT and CDR2 YNNKEL (reference sequence). As DNA, the CDR3 is TGTGCCAGCAGCCAAGGGGTAGCTTTAGATACGCAGTATTTT. It codes for CASSQGVALDTQYF.

This chain links TRBV5-1 with TRBJ2-3, with 8 bases fitting TRBD1. Germline CDR1 and CDR2: SGHRS and YFSETQ. The trim removed 0 bases at V and 7 bases at J, leaving 7 bases unmatched. The CDR3 totals 15 residues. CDR3: CASSLEAGGVYTQYF. CDR3 nucleotide sequence: TGCGCCAGCAGCTTGGAGGCAGGGGGCGTATATACGCAGTATTTT.